These 15 T cell receptor beta chains came from one sample sequenced in a study of shared clonotypes between healthy human individuals. Generated by immunoSEQ multiplex PCR, the TCRdb table keeps only in-frame clones and is missing some. The top ten hold over 0.12% of the sample, which has roughly 2.5 million clones, about 92% seen once. The sequencing input was naive CD4+ T cells sorted from blood. Subset given: CD45RA+ positively selected. All receptors derive from a man in his late teens or twenties in good health.

The J gene is TRBJ2-3, the V gene TRBV18; the D is unclear. The germline gives CDR1 KGHSH, CDR2 LQKENI. CDR3 size: 15 residues. Trimming removed 0 bases at V and 2 bases at J, with 9 bases between. The CDR3 nucleotides are TGTGCCAGCTCACCACCCCGTACCCTCACAGATACGCAGTATTTT. This encodes CASSPPRTLTDTQYF. Filled out from reference TRBV18 and TRBJ2-3, the complete variable domain reads NAGVMQNPRHLVRRRGQEARLRCSPMKGHSHVYWYRQLPEEGLKFMVYLQKENIIDESGMPKERFSAEFPKEGPSILRIQQVVRGDSAAYFCASSPPRTLTDTQYFGPGTRLTVL.

This CDR3 is CASSSRQGSLREQYF. The CDR3 DNA follows: TGTGCCAGTAGTTCACGACAGGGGTCGCTACGAGAGCAGTACTTC. This chain connects TRBV19 to TRBJ2-7; 8 bases fit TRBD1. CDR3 length: 15 amino acids. V shed 5 bases, J shed 7 bases, and the junction held 13 bases outside the gene matches. CDR1 and CDR2 (germline): LNHDA, SQIVND (reference sequence).

This clone was picked up one time. This rearrangement joins TRBV4-1 to TRBJ1-5, with D perhaps TRBD1 (5 bases). The ends were cut back, 0 bases at V and 3 bases at J, with 9 bases in the middle. The CDR3 is made up of 15 amino acids. The germline V gene encodes CDR1 MGHRA and CDR2 YSYEKL. The DNA for the CDR3 is TGCGCCAGCAGCCAAGATCGGGGGGTCAATCAGCCCCAGCATTTT. Translation: CASSQDRGVNQPQHF.

The chain joins TRBV7-9 to TRBJ2-3, with 7 bases fitting TRBD2. V lost 7 bases to trimming and J lost 0 bases; unmatched junction nucleotides: 4. The CDR3 spans 14 residues. Germline CDR1 is SEHNR and CDR2 is FQNEAQ (reference sequence). Here the CDR3 DNA reads TGTGCCAGCACTAGCGGAACTAGCACAGATACGCAGTATTTT. As protein: CASTSGTSTDTQYF. The full variable domain, its missing parts supplied by reference TRBV7-9 and TRBJ2-3, is DTGVSQNPRHKITKRGQNVTFRCDPISEHNRLYWYRQTLGQGPEFLTYFQNEAQLEKSRLLSDRFSAERPKGSFSTLEIQRTEQGDSAMYLCASTSGTSTDTQYFGPGTRLTVL.

CDR3 in amino acids: CASSLGREAEAFF. The CDR3, as DNA: TGTGCCAGCAGCTTAGGTAGGGAGGCTGAAGCTTTCTTT. V and J are TRBV7-8 and TRBJ1-1; D is unresolved. CDR1 and CDR2 (germline): SGHVS, FQNEAQ. The CDR3 covers 13 residues. V dropped 1 base and J dropped 6 bases, with 9 bases sitting between them. The whole variable domain, remainder taken from reference TRBV7-8 and TRBJ1-1, is GAGVSQSPRYKVAKRGQDVALRCDPISGHVSLFWYQQALGQGPEFLTYFQNEAQLDKSGLPSDRFFAERPEGSVSTLKIQRTQQEDSAVYLCASSLGREAEAFFGQGTRLTVV.

This clone was detected once. The same CDR3 arises from other DNA sequences in this sample as well. This sequence joins TRBV5-6 and TRBJ1-4, with a possible D match to TRBD1 (5 bases). This CDR3 is built from 14 residues. Trimming removed 5 bases at V and 5 bases at J, with 13 bases between. Germline lookup yields CDR1 SGHDT and CDR2 YYEEEE. CDR3: CASSLRGTNEKLFF. Here the CDR3 DNA reads TGTGCCAGCAGTCTGAGAGGGACCAATGAAAAACTGTTTTTT.

The chain uses TRBV5-1 and TRBJ2-7; a possible D gene is TRBD1 (5 bases). Germline V lookup: CDR1 SGHRS, CDR2 YFSETQ. V lost 0 bases to trimming and J lost 5 bases, with 12 bases between them. The CDR3 is made up of 14 amino acids. CDR3 DNA: TGCGCCAGCAGCTTGGCATGGGGCAGCGACGAGCAGTACTTC. This sequence encodes CASSLAWGSDEQYF.

The J gene is TRBJ2-5, the V gene TRBV7-2; TRBD2 matches at 7 bases. The CDR3 sequence is 15 residues long. Trimming took 5 bases from V and 4 from J; bases not matched to a gene: 10. Germline CDR1 reads SGHTA; CDR2 reads FQGNSA. CDR3 residues: CASSGGGGPRETQYF. CDR3 DNA sequence: TGTGCCAGCAGCGGGGGGGGTGGCCCCAGAGAGACCCAGTACTTC.

The chain recombines TRBV10-2 with TRBJ2-7; TRBD2 matches 8 bases. The CDR3 consists of 12 residues. CDR1 and CDR2 from the germline V gene are WSHSY and SAAADI. V lost 4 bases to trimming and J lost 5 bases; unmatched junction nucleotides: 1. The CDR3 protein is CASSAAGDEQYF. DNA of the CDR3: TGCGCCAGCAGTGCAGCGGGGGACGAGCAGTACTTC.

This rearrangement joins TRBV19 to TRBJ1-4; D remains ambiguous. Germline CDR1 reads LNHDA; CDR2 reads SQIVND (reference sequence). The CDR3 covers 13 residues. Trimming pared 7 bases from V and 1 base from J, leaving 7 bases between. DNA for the CDR3: TGTGCCAGTACTCGGAGAACTAATGAAAAACTGTTTTTT. Protein: CASTRRTNEKLFF.

This clone has only one observation. V is TRBV2 and J is TRBJ2-3; possible D gene TRBD1, 6 bases. Germline CDR1 SNHLY, CDR2 FYNNEI. The CDR3 spans 15 residues. Trimming pared 5 bases from V and 0 bases from J, leaving 12 bases between. The CDR3 nucleotides read TGTGCCAGCAGTCTAGGACAGCCTAGCACAGATACGCAGTATTTT. Translated, it gives CASSLGQPSTDTQYF.

This sequence joins TRBV11-2 and TRBJ2-2; the D is unclear. There are 17 residues in the CDR3. V was trimmed by 2 bases and J by 1 base, leaving 14 bases between them. Germline V lookup: CDR1 SGHAT, CDR2 FQNNGV. The CDR3 nucleotides are TGTGCCAGCAGCTTAAGGAAGTCGGCGGAGAACACCGGGGAGCTGTTTTTT. This sequence encodes CASSLRKSAENTGELFF.

The chain joins TRBV18 to TRBJ2-4; tentative D call: TRBD2 (6 bases). This CDR3 has 14 residues. With 3 bases removed from V and 5 bases from J, the gap between germline ends came to 11 bases. The germline CDR1 and CDR2 sequences are KGHSH and LQKENI. CDR3 loop: CASSPSGLENIQYF. In DNA form, the CDR3 reads TGTGCCAGCTCACCGAGCGGGCTTGAAAACATTCAGTACTTC. The full variable domain, in which reference TRBV18 and TRBJ2-4 provide the parts outside the CDR3, is NAGVMQNPRHLVRRRGQEARLRCSPMKGHSHVYWYRQLPEEGLKFMVYLQKENIIDESGMPKERFSAEFPKEGPSILRIQQVVRGDSAAYFCASSPSGLENIQYFGAGTRLSVL.

The V and J genes are TRBV18 and TRBJ2-2; 7 nucleotides align to TRBD1. V lost 0 bases, J lost 6 bases, and 13 bases stayed unmatched. In germline, CDR1 is KGHSH, CDR2 LQKENI. The CDR3 runs 18 residues. The CDR3 DNA reads as TGTGCCAGCTCACCACCGATCGGACAGGCGCCGAGGTCCGGGGAGCTGTTTTTT. Protein sequence: CASSPPIGQAPRSGELFF.

The count of this clone is one. This chain uses TRBV5-6 with TRBJ2-5; no clear D gene. This CDR3 contains 14 residues. With 4 bases removed from V and 2 bases from J, the gap between germline ends came to 12 bases. From germline, CDR1 is SGHDT and CDR2 YYEEEE. Written as DNA, the CDR3 is TGTGCCAGCAGCCATTGGGCCCTTCAAGAGACCCAGTACTTC. Its protein is CASSHWALQETQYF.